This T cell receptor beta chain was profiled in a study of blood T cell repertoires in COVID-19. V shed 4 bases and J 0 bases; nucleotides not matched to a gene: 2. Germline loops: CDR1 SGHRS, CDR2 YFSETQ. The CDR3 spans 14 residues. This clone has ten or more counts. Original processing methods: Cell counts per sample came from amplifying reference gene primers. Repertoires were generated with immunoSEQ multiplex PCR, while TCRdb's copy carries only in-frame clones and drops some. Clonal size and the V and J genes are those of that table, whereas D and trimming came from the DNA. The sample carries about 180,000 clones, approximately 78% recorded once. All recovered Cohort 3 donors got two negative PCRs, got clearance, or saw symptom resolution.

V gene TRBV5-1 combines with J gene TRBJ2-3; 7 bases agree with TRBD2. Input material: PBMCs or T cells enriched from blood (not recorded which). The clonotype comes from a woman aged 45-65 years who had recovered from COVID-19. The CDR3 loop reads CASSPSGSTDTQYF. Written as DNA, the CDR3 is TGCGCCAGCAGCCCTAGCGGTAGCACAGATACGCAGTATTTT.